Listed here is a single T cell receptor (beta chain). Repertoires were generated with immunoSEQ multiplex PCR, while TCRdb's copy carries only in-frame clones and drops some. This sample yields hundreds of thousands of clones, of which around 90% are seen a single time; more than 2% belongs to the top ten. Clinical histories supplied by participants themselves formed the basis of cohort assignment. The record originates from a study of blood T cell repertoires in COVID-19. Study in general: Collection of acute and convalescent COVID-19 samples took place in the United States, Italy and Spain. T cells, B-cell-depleted T cells, or PBMCs provided the cDNA or gDNA that served as material.

The trim removed 5 bases at V and 4 bases at J, leaving 8 bases unmatched. The CDR3 is 15 amino acids. Germline V gene data show CDR1 as SGHAT and CDR2 as FQNNGV. This TCR was sampled from a woman aged 40 to 55 with acute COVID-19. The chain employs TRBV11-2 and TRBJ1-2; 9 nucleotides match TRBD1. The sequencing input was PBMCs or T cells enriched from blood (not recorded which). CDR3: CASSPGRDRVYGYTF. CDR3 coding DNA: TGTGCCAGCAGCCCTGGCCGGGACAGGGTCTATGGCTACACCTTC. Variable domain in full (rest from reference TRBV11-2 and TRBJ1-2): EAGVAQSPRYKIIEKRQSVAFWCNPISGHATLYWYQQILGQGPKLLIQFQNNGVVDDSQLPKDRFSAERLKGVDSTLKIQPAKLEDSAVYLCASSPGRDRVYGYTFGSGTRLTVV.